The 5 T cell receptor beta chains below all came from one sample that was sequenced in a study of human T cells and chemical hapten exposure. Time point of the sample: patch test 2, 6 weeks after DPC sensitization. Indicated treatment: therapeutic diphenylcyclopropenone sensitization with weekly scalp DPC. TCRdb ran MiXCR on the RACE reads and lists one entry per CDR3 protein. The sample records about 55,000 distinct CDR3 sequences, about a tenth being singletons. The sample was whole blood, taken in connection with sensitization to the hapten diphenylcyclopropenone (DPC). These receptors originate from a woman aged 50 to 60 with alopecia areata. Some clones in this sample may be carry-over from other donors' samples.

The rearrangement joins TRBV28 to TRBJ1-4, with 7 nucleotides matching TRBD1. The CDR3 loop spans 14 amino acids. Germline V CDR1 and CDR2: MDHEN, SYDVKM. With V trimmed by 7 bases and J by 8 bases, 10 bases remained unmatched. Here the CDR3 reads CASIQQGPLEKLFF. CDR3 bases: TGTGCCAGCATACAACAGGGGCCTCTCGAAAAACTGTTTTTT.

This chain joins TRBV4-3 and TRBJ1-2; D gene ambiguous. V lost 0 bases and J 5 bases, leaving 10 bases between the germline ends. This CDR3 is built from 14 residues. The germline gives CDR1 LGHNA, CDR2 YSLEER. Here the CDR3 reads CASSQDRASYGYTF. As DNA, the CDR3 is TGCGCCAGCAGCCAAGATCGGGCAAGTTATGGCTACACCTTC.

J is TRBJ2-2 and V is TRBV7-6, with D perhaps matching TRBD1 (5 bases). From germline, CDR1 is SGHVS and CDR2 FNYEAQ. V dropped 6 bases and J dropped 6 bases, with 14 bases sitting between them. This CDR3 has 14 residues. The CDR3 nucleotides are TGTGCCAGCAGAAACAGGAACGCGGCCGGGGAGCTGTTTTTT. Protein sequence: CASRNRNAAGELFF.

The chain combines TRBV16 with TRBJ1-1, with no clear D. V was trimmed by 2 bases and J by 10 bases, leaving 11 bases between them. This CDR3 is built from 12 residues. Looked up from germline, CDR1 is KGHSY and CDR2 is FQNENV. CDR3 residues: CASSQGRPGAFF. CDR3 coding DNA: TGTGCCAGCAGCCAAGGACGACCAGGAGCTTTCTTT. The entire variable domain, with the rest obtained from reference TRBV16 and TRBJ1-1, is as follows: GEEVAQTPKHLVRGEGQKAKLYCAPIKGHSYVFWYQQVLKNEFKFLISFQNENVFDETGMPKERFSAKCLPNSPCSLEIQATKLEDSAVYFCASSQGRPGAFFGQGTRLTVV.

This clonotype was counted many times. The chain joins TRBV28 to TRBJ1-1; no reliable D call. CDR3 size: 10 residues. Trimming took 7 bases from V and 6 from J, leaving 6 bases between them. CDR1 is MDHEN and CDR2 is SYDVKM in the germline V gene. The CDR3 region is CASTSPEAFF. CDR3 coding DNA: TGTGCCAGCACGTCCCCTGAAGCTTTCTTT. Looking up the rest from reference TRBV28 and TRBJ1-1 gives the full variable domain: DVKVTQSSRYLVKRTGEKVFLECVQDMDHENMFWYRQDPGLGLRLIYFSYDVKMKEKGDIPEGYSVSREKKERFSLILESASTNQTSMYLCASTSPEAFFGQGTRLTVV.